Below are 20 T cell receptor beta chains sequenced from a single sample in a study of blood T cell repertoires in COVID-19. The protocol was immunoSEQ multiplex PCR, while the TCRdb copy is restricted to in-frame clones and leaves out a portion. Of roughly 330,000 clones listed, 80% to 90% are singletons. Sequenced: PBMCs or T cells enriched from blood (not recorded which). Source of these receptors: a man younger than 40 who had recovered from COVID-19.

CDR3 DNA sequence: TGTGCCAGCAGTTACGATGGACAGGGGGGCTACACCTTC. Residues: CASSYDGQGGYTF. V is TRBV6-7 and J is TRBJ1-2; 9 bases are a match to TRBD1. TRBV6-7 is classed as an ORF, of uncertain function. The trim removed 2 bases at V and 8 bases at J, leaving 3 bases unmatched. This CDR3 contains 13 residues.

The rearrangement uses TRBV7-9 and TRBJ1-2; 8 nucleotides align to TRBD1. The V gene's germline CDR1 is SEHNR and CDR2 FQNEAQ (reference sequence). The CDR3 loop spans 14 amino acids. V trimming: 2 bases; J trimming: 3 bases; junction bases outside the gene matches: 2. Written as DNA, the CDR3 is TGTGCCAGCAGCTTACGGGACAGGCACTATGGCTACACCTTC. Residues: CASSLRDRHYGYTF.

V usage is TRBV19 and J usage is TRBJ1-5; 7 nucleotides align to TRBD1. The ends lost 0 bases at V and 3 bases at J; junction bases unmatched: 2. Germline V gene lookup returns CDR1 LNHDA and CDR2 SQIVND (reference sequence). The length of the CDR3 is 15 residues. The CDR3 coding sequence is TGTGCCAGTAGTATAGAACAGGGGTACAATCAGCCCCAGCATTTT. It yields the protein CASSIEQGYNQPQHF.

The rearrangement joins TRBV7-8 to TRBJ1-3, with 9 bases lining up with TRBD1. The CDR3 consists of 17 residues. With V trimmed by 1 base and J by 2 bases, 6 bases remained unmatched. The germline CDR1 and CDR2 sequences are SGHVS and FQNEAQ. CDR3 DNA: TGTGCCAGCAGCTTAGTAATTCGACAGGGGGCTGGAAACACCATATATTTT. As protein: CASSLVIRQGAGNTIYF. Drawing the rest from reference TRBV7-8 and TRBJ1-3, the complete variable domain is GAGVSQSPRYKVAKRGQDVALRCDPISGHVSLFWYQQALGQGPEFLTYFQNEAQLDKSGLPSDRFFAERPEGSVSTLKIQRTQQEDSAVYLCASSLVIRQGAGNTIYFGEGSWLTVV.

The rearrangement joins TRBV2 to TRBJ1-4, with D uncertain. This CDR3 region has 16 residues. Germline assignment: CDR1 SNHLY and CDR2 FYNNEI. Trimming removed 1 base at V and 7 bases at J, with 16 bases between. CDR3 bases: TGTGCCAGCAGTGAAGGTCGGGGAGGCCGGGGTGAAAAACTGTTTTTT. Its translation: CASSEGRGGRGEKLFF. The whole variable domain, remainder taken from reference TRBV2 and TRBJ1-4, is EPEVTQTPSHQVTQMGQEVILRCVPISNHLYFYWYRQILGQKVEFLVSFYNNEISEKSEIFDDQFSVERPDGSNFTLKIRSTKLEDSAMYFCASSEGRGGRGEKLFFGSGTQLSVL.

As to this clone: Other DNA sequences in this sample translate to the same CDR3. The rearrangement links TRBV9 to TRBJ2-7; D unresolved. CDR1 SGDLS and CDR2 YYNGEE come from the germline V gene. CDR3 length: 14 residues. V was shortened by 0 bases and J by 0 bases, with 7 bases between the two germline ends. The CDR3 spells CASSVGDTSYEQYF. The CDR3 nucleotides read TGTGCCAGCAGCGTAGGAGACACCTCCTACGAGCAGTACTTC. The full variable domain, its missing parts supplied by reference TRBV9 and TRBJ2-7, is DSGVTQTPKHLITATGQRVTLRCSPRSGDLSVYWYQQSLDQGLQFLIQYYNGEERAKGNILERFSAQQFPDLHSELNLSSLELGDSALYFCASSVGDTSYEQYFGPGTRLTVT.

This chain links TRBV7-9 with TRBJ1-4; 7 bases are a match to TRBD1. Per the germline V gene, CDR1 is SEHNR and CDR2 is FQNEAQ (reference sequence). The CDR3 totals 15 residues. J gave up 5 bases and V 5 bases, and 8 bases lay outside the gene matches. CDR3 in DNA: TGTGCCAGCAGCCCTAATCAGGGGGGCAATGAAAAACTGTTTTTT. The encoded protein is CASSPNQGGNEKLFF.

The chain joins TRBV10-2 to TRBJ2-7; D remains ambiguous. Germline CDR1 WSHSY, CDR2 SAAADI. The CDR3 has 12 residues. Trimming took off 6 bases at V and 2 bases at J, with 8 bases between the two ends. The DNA of the CDR3 is TGCGCCAGCAGCCCAAGCCCCTACGAGCAGTACTTC. This encodes CASSPSPYEQYF.

This chain connects TRBV5-6 to TRBJ2-2; D is uncertain. V gave up 3 bases and J gave up 2 bases, with 5 bases separating them. Per the germline V gene, CDR1 is SGHDT and CDR2 is YYEEEE. This CDR3 has 13 amino acids. The CDR3 DNA reads TGTGCCAGCAGCTCGCGTAACACCGGGGAGCTGTTTTTT. Translating it yields CASSSRNTGELFF.

The chain combines TRBV4-2 with TRBJ1-1, with D unclear. CDR1 is LGHNA, CDR2 YNFKEQ, per germline. V lost 2 bases, J lost 3 bases, and 4 bases lay in between. The CDR3 loop spans 12 amino acids. The CDR3 here is CASSQIDTEAFF. The CDR3 DNA sequence: TGTGCCAGCAGCCAAATAGACACTGAAGCTTTCTTT.

This clone appeared a single time. The J gene is TRBJ2-1, the V gene TRBV7-3, with 9 bases fitting TRBD2. This CDR3 is 15 amino acids long. V lost 5 bases, J lost 9 bases, and 11 bases stayed unmatched. CDR1 SGHTA and CDR2 FQGTGA come from the germline V gene. The CDR3 loop is CASSPRLAALSEQFF. In nucleotides, the CDR3 is TGTGCCAGCAGCCCCCGACTAGCGGCCCTTTCTGAGCAGTTCTTC.

The rearrangement uses TRBV28 and TRBJ2-2; D perhaps matches TRBD2 (6 bases). Germline values: CDR1 MDHEN, CDR2 SYDVKM. V lost 5 bases to trimming and J lost 5 bases, with 15 bases between them. This CDR3 is built from 15 residues. CDR3 DNA sequence: TGTGCCAGCAGTGCAGGTGGGGGGTTAACCGGGGAGCTGTTTTTT. The encoded protein is CASSAGGGLTGELFF.

V usage is TRBV29-1 and J usage is TRBJ1-1; D not resolved. Germline V gene data show CDR1 as SQVTM and CDR2 as ANQGSEA. Trimming left V 0 bases short and J 5 bases short, with 16 bases between. CDR3 length: 15 amino acids. The CDR3 nucleotides read TGCAGCGTTGAAGATGGTGGTTCCTGGCGGACTGAAGCTTTCTTT. It encodes CSVEDGGSWRTEAFF.

The chain combines TRBV5-1 with TRBJ1-1; 8 positions match TRBD1. V dropped 4 bases and J dropped 6; count of bases not matched to a gene: 8. Germline V lookup: CDR1 SGHRS, CDR2 YFSETQ. The CDR3 has 14 residues. This CDR3 reads CASSKRTGKSEAFF. The CDR3 DNA sequence: TGCGCCAGCAGCAAACGGACAGGGAAGTCTGAAGCTTTCTTT.

The V gene is TRBV5-1, the J gene TRBJ1-2; 8 nucleotides agree with TRBD1. CDR1 is SGHRS and CDR2 is YFSETQ in the germline V gene. This CDR3 contains 12 residues. J lost 8 bases, V lost 4 bases, and 4 bases had no gene match. CDR3 sequence reads: CASSAGGYGYTF. The CDR3, as DNA: TGCGCCAGCAGCGCAGGGGGCTACGGCTACACCTTC.

This clone was seen a handful of times. The chain employs TRBV6-1 and TRBJ1-2, with TRBD1 matching over 9 bases. Germline CDR1 is MNHNS and CDR2 is SASEGT. V was clipped by 3 bases and J by 12 bases; unmatched bases: 5. The length of the CDR3 is 12 residues. DNA for the CDR3: TGTGCCAGCAGTGACGTAGGACAGGGGCACACCTTC. Translation: CASSDVGQGHTF.

V usage is TRBV2 and J usage is TRBJ2-5, with D maybe TRBD1 (6 bases). The CDR3 runs to 15 residues. Germline assignment: CDR1 SNHLY and CDR2 FYNNEI. V was trimmed by 0 bases and J by 1 base, leaving 9 bases between them. The CDR3 sequence is CASSEATGGQETQYF. The CDR3 DNA follows: TGTGCCAGCAGTGAAGCGACAGGAGGCCAAGAGACCCAGTACTTC. Supplemented by reference TRBV2 and TRBJ2-5, the full variable domain reads EPEVTQTPSHQVTQMGQEVILRCVPISNHLYFYWYRQILGQKVEFLVSFYNNEISEKSEIFDDQFSVERPDGSNFTLKIRSTKLEDSAMYFCASSEATGGQETQYFGPGTRLLVL.

This chain connects TRBV30 to TRBJ1-2, with D perhaps TRBD1 (6 bases). The germline gives CDR1 GTSNPN, CDR2 SVGIG (reference sequence). Trimming removed 6 bases from V and 2 bases from J, with 22 bases in between. The CDR3 covers 16 residues. Written as DNA, the CDR3 is TGTGCCTGTCCCGGACAGCTAGGAACCCAAAACTATGGCTACACCTTC. Its protein is CACPGQLGTQNYGYTF.

The gene calls are TRBV28 and TRBJ1-1; maybe TRBD1 (6 bases). Germline CDR1 reads MDHEN; CDR2 reads SYDVKM. V gave up 3 bases and J gave up 2 bases, with 10 bases separating them. The CDR3 totals 14 residues. Here the CDR3 DNA reads TGTGCCAGCAGTTTTGAGGGGGAAAACACTGAAGCTTTCTTT. Translated, it gives CASSFEGENTEAFF.

The chain couples TRBV27 to TRBJ1-2; 7 bases line up with TRBD1. CDR3 length: 15 residues. Germline assignment: CDR1 MNHEY and CDR2 SMNVEV (reference sequence). The CDR3 DNA follows: TGTGCGAGGCGGGGAATACAGGGGTATGACTATGGCTACACCTTC. Amino acid sequence: CARRGIQGYDYGYTF.